Presented here are 21 T cell receptor beta chains from one specimen sequenced in a study of regulatory T cells in long-lasting Graves disease. Construction of TCR beta libraries relied on iRepertoire HTBI primers and on Arm-PCR targeting CDR3 regions. In TCRdb, the multiplex PCR reads were re-called with MiXCR into one record per CDR3 protein. The data contain over 200,000 distinct CDR3 sequences, about 18% of them seen just once; the ten biggest clones take up 12% to 15%. Indicated time point: newly diagnosed GD, antithyroid drugs for less than 3 months. There was RNA extracted from PBMCs, and the TCR library was made from it. The sample was also linked to a second study, of T cells in Graves' hyperthyroidism and ophthalmopathy.

Material: peripheral blood mononuclear cells (PBMCs), obtained at new diagnosis, from a patient treated with antithyroid drugs. Source of these receptors: a woman in her 30s with Graves disease.

The chain recombines TRBV6-2 or TRBV6-3 with TRBJ1-2, with 10 bases matching TRBD1. Germline-derived CDR1 and CDR2 are MNHEY and SVGEGT. The CDR3 spans 17 residues. Trimming took 5 bases from V and 4 from J; bases not matched to a gene: 13. The CDR3 region has the DNA TGTGCCAGCAGTGGGGGGACAGGGGTTTGGTACAGCTATGGCTACACCTTC. It yields the protein CASSGGTGVWYSYGYTF.

This clonotype was observed a few times. The V and J genes are TRBV19 and TRBJ2-1, with D perhaps TRBD1 (5 bases). The CDR3 spans 14 residues. Trimming took 0 bases from V and 12 from J, leaving 15 bases between them. Germline-derived CDR1 and CDR2 are LNHDA and SQIVND (reference sequence). The CDR3 DNA is TGTGCCAGTAGTATAGATGTAGTGGGAAGGGGGCAGTTCTTC. This codes for CASSIDVVGRGQFF.

This clonotype has just a few counts. A much bigger clone sits one base away, suggesting this may be a read error. V and J are TRBV7-9 and TRBJ2-1; TRBD1 might be the D (6 bases). The V and J ends lost 3 bases and 5 bases respectively, with 17 bases between them. Per the germline V gene, CDR1 is SEHNR and CDR2 is FQNEAQ (reference sequence). CDR3 length: 16 residues. In DNA form, the CDR3 reads TGTGCCAGCAGCTTCGGCGGACAGCCTTCCCACAATGAGCAGTTCTTC. It codes for CASSFGGQPSHNEQFF.

This clonotype was recorded many times. The J gene is TRBJ1-6, the V gene TRBV2, with D hard to call. The germline V and J ends were trimmed by 6 bases and 7 bases, with 13 bases remaining between them. CDR1 is SNHLY, CDR2 FYNNEI, per germline. The CDR3 runs to 14 residues. The CDR3 nucleotides read TGTGCCAGCAGAAGGACGACAACGAATTCACCCCTCCACTTT. It translates to CASRRTTTNSPLHF.

This clonotype was counted at least ten times. The chain couples TRBV10-2 to TRBJ1-5, with a tentative D call TRBD1 (5 bases). Germline V gene lookup returns CDR1 WSHSY and CDR2 SAAADI. This CDR3 spans 16 amino acids. V lost 3 bases and J lost 0, with 12 bases in between. CDR3 nucleotides: TGCGCCAGCAGTGATCCGTACAGGACTAGCAATCAGCCCCAGCATTTT. Protein sequence: CASSDPYRTSNQPQHF.

The chain is built from TRBV12-5 and TRBJ1-5; 9 nucleotides align to TRBD1. Germline-derived CDR1 and CDR2 are LGHNT and FRNRAP. The CDR3 contains 15 residues. Unmatched junction bases numbered 9, after V lost 5 bases and J lost 7 bases. The CDR3 DNA reads TGTGCTAGTGGTGCCGGGACAGGGTATTACCAGCCCCAGCATTTT. Its translation is CASGAGTGYYQPQHF.

This clonotype was counted many times. The V call is TRBV7-2, the J call TRBJ2-1, with TRBD1 matching over 7 bases. The J segment lost 5 bases and the V segment lost 3 bases, leaving 4 bases of the junction unmatched. Germline lookup yields CDR1 SGHTA and CDR2 FQGNSA. There are 14 residues in the CDR3. The CDR3 DNA reads as TGTGCCAGCAGCTTGGACAGGTGGGACAATGAGCAGTTCTTC. Translation gives CASSLDRWDNEQFF.

This clonotype came up a few times. The rearrangement links TRBV10-3 to TRBJ2-5; D is possibly TRBD2 (6 bases). CDR1 ENHRY and CDR2 SYGVKD come from the germline V gene. The CDR3 runs to 15 residues. With 3 bases removed from V and 4 bases from J, the gap between germline ends came to 15 bases. The CDR3 sequence is CAISDARLVGETQYF. The CDR3 DNA follows: TGTGCCATCAGTGATGCGCGACTAGTGGGAGAGACCCAGTACTTC.

The sample holds many counts of this clonotype. This chain links TRBV20-1 with TRBJ1-6, with D maybe TRBD1 (5 bases). This CDR3 comprises 14 residues. V lost 3 bases, J lost 7 bases, and 13 bases lay in between. CDR1 and CDR2 from the germline V gene are DFQATT and SNEGSKA (reference sequence). The CDR3 DNA sequence: TGCAGTGCTAGTTCGGGGGTTTGGAATTCACCCCTCCACTTT. Residues: CSASSGVWNSPLHF.

This clonotype was observed at least ten times. The CDR3 DNA reads as TGTGCCAGCAGCTTAATGGGACTAGCGAAAGATACGCAGTATTTT. Translated, it gives CASSLMGLAKDTQYF. This chain links TRBV7-2 with TRBJ2-3; 10 nucleotides agree with TRBD2. V shed 2 bases and J 5 bases; nucleotides not matched to a gene: 4. CDR1 is SGHTA, CDR2 FQGNSA, per germline. The CDR3 length is 15 residues.

This clonotype was counted many times. The V and J genes are TRBV20-1 and TRBJ2-5; tentatively, D is TRBD2 (5 bases). Between the trimmed V and J ends, which lost 0 bases and 5 bases, there was a span of 13 bases. In germline, CDR1 is DFQATT, CDR2 SNEGSKA (reference sequence). The CDR3 covers 14 residues. The DNA for the CDR3 is TGCAGTGCTAGAGACGGGGTGGGTAGGGAGACCCAGTACTTC. This translates into CSARDGVGRETQYF.

This clonotype was counted at least ten times. V usage is TRBV20-1 and J usage is TRBJ1-2, with 7 nucleotides matching TRBD1. The CDR3 is made up of 14 amino acids. Unmatched junction bases numbered 11, after V lost 2 bases and J lost 8 bases. Germline V gene data show CDR1 as DFQATT and CDR2 as SNEGSKA (reference sequence). CDR3 bases: TGCAGTGCTAGATCTGGGACAGTGGGACGGGGCTACACCTTC. Its translation is CSARSGTVGRGYTF.

This clonotype was observed many times. The V gene is TRBV7-2, the J gene TRBJ2-1, with TRBD2 matching over 7 bases. V lost 0 bases to trimming and J lost 8 bases; unmatched junction nucleotides: 4. This CDR3 contains 14 residues. CDR1 SGHTA and CDR2 FQGNSA come from the germline V gene. The CDR3 region is CASSLAGGGDEQFF. The CDR3 DNA reads as TGTGCCAGCAGCTTAGCGGGGGGAGGGGATGAGCAGTTCTTC.

The sample holds many counts of this clonotype. The rearrangement links TRBV5-4 to TRBJ2-1, with D unresolved. The CDR3 has 14 residues. Germline V gene sequence: CDR1 SGHNT, CDR2 YYREEE (reference sequence). With 0 bases removed from V and 6 bases from J, the gap between germline ends came to 10 bases. CDR3 protein: CASSLGEAPNEQFF. In DNA, the CDR3 is TGTGCCAGCAGCTTGGGGGAAGCCCCCAATGAGCAGTTCTTC. Full variable domain (missing parts from reference TRBV5-4 and TRBJ2-1): ETGVTQSPTHLIKTRGQQVTLRCSSQSGHNTVSWYQQALGQGPQFIFQYYREEENGRGNFPPRFSGLQFPNYSSELNVNALELDDSALYLCASSLGEAPNEQFFGPGTRLTVL.

This clonotype was seen at least ten times. The CDR3, as DNA: TGTGCCAGCAGCGGTAGCGGGGGAACCACCTACGAGCAGTACTTC. Residues: CASSGSGGTTYEQYF. The chain joins TRBV7-3 to TRBJ2-7; 9 bases align to TRBD2. The CDR3 is 15 amino acids. Germline V gene sequence: CDR1 SGHTA, CDR2 FQGTGA. V shed 5 bases and J 2 bases; nucleotides not matched to a gene: 7.

This clonotype was counted many times. The rearrangement links TRBV5-1 to TRBJ1-1, with 7 bases matching TRBD1. Germline V lookup: CDR1 SGHRS, CDR2 YFSETQ. There are 15 residues in the CDR3. V lost 4 bases to trimming and J lost 0 bases; unmatched junction nucleotides: 6. The CDR3 region is CASSRAGTVNTEAFF. The CDR3 nucleotides read TGCGCCAGCAGCCGAGCCGGGACAGTGAACACTGAAGCTTTCTTT.

This clonotype was recorded many times. The chain joins TRBV18 to TRBJ2-1, with a possible D match to TRBD1 (6 bases). Germline-derived CDR1 and CDR2 are KGHSH and LQKENI. Trimming shortened V by 2 bases and J by 0 bases, and 14 bases separated the two germline ends. This CDR3 is 17 amino acids long. CDR3 sequence reads: CASSPRQADSSYNEQFF. The CDR3 region has the DNA TGTGCCAGCTCACCAAGACAGGCTGATAGCTCCTACAATGAGCAGTTCTTC.

The sample holds many counts of this clonotype. The chain links TRBV7-3 to TRBJ1-1, with no clear D. The CDR3 consists of 14 residues. Trimming removed 2 bases from V and 5 bases from J, with 12 bases in between. Germline V gives CDR1 SGHTA, CDR2 FQGTGA. The CDR3 DNA is TGTGCCAGCAGCTTAGGAATGGCGGGGACTGAAGCTTTCTTT. Amino acid sequence: CASSLGMAGTEAFF.

As to this clonotype: One base separates it from a far larger clone, so it is likely a read error. The gene calls are TRBV20-1 and TRBJ2-7; D possibly corresponds to TRBD2 (6 bases). CDR1 is DFQATT and CDR2 is SNEGSKA in the germline V gene (reference sequence). The CDR3 totals 16 residues. V lost 2 bases and J lost 7, with 24 bases in between. CDR3 amino acids: CSARSRLGPQYNEQYF. As DNA, the CDR3 is TGCAGTGCTAGATCGCGACTAGGACCTCAATACAATGAGCAGTACTTC.

This clonotype was detected ten times or more. The rearrangement links TRBV5-1 to TRBJ2-7; either TRBD1 or TRBD2 may supply D (5 bases each). Germline CDR1 is SGHRS and CDR2 is YFSETQ. The CDR3 is made up of 13 amino acids. The ends were cut back, 0 bases at V and 2 bases at J, with 6 bases in the middle. The CDR3 spells CASSLGDAYEQYF. CDR3 bases: TGCGCCAGCAGCTTGGGGGACGCCTACGAGCAGTACTTC. The variable domain in full, completed from reference TRBV5-1 and TRBJ2-7, reads KAGVTQTPRYLIKTRGQQVTLSCSPISGHRSVSWYQQTPGQGLQFLFEYFSETQRNKGNFPGRFSGRQFSNSRSEMNVSTLELGDSALYLCASSLGDAYEQYFGPGTRLTVT.

This clonotype was recorded at least ten times. The chain uses TRBV5-4 and TRBJ1-1; a possible D gene is TRBD1 (5 bases). The germline V gene has CDR1 SGHNT and CDR2 YYREEE (reference sequence). This CDR3 comprises 14 residues. Trimming took 5 bases from V and 8 from J, leaving 19 bases between them. CDR3: CASSSTGHTVEAFF. CDR3 in DNA: TGTGCCAGCAGTTCCACCGGACATACTGTGGAAGCTTTCTTT.